This T cell receptor (beta chain) was recovered during a study of radiation and T cells in renal cell carcinoma. Findings of the study overall: Top tumor clonotypes rose in blood 2 weeks post-radiation, then contracted. Intratumoral heterogeneity was not captured in these approximately 1 g regions.

Of note for this clone: No antigen is known for it.

Treatment in this sample: 15 Gy SBRT to primary tumor, nephrectomy 4 weeks later. Using immunoSEQ multiplex PCR, the repertoire was profiled, and TCRdb retains in-frame clones only, with some absent. Of 15,000 to 20,000 clones in the sample, around 55% were seen once. This CDR3 is built from 15 residues. V lost 5 bases and J lost 4; bases outside the gene matches: 4. CDR1 is MNHEY, CDR2 SMNVEV, per germline (reference sequence). The origin of this receptor is a man aged 50 to 60 with renal cell carcinoma. This rearrangement joins TRBV27 to TRBJ1-5, with TRBD1 identical over 11 bases. This specimen consisted of tumor tissue, obtained from a patient whose treatment included radiotherapy and nephrectomy. As DNA, the CDR3 is TGTGCCAGCAGTACCGGGACAGGGGGAAATCAGCCCCAGCATTTT. Its translation is CASSTGTGGNQPQHF.